Below, 20 T cell receptor beta chains from the same sample are listed, as sequenced in a study of OX40 agonist ivuxolimab in advanced cancers. This table comes from immunoSEQ multiplex PCR, and its TCRdb copy is limited to in-frame clones, with some not included. Of approximately 50,000 clones in the sample, around 86% were seen once. The specimen comprised CD4+ or CD8+ T cells sorted from blood, sampled in a trial of the OX40 agonist ivuxolimab. The source is an adult with an advanced solid tumor such as melanoma, head and neck, liver or kidney cancer.

The CDR3, as DNA: TGTGCCAGCAGTTGGTTCCGAACTAGCGGGAGTAGGACAGATACGCAGTATTTT. Amino acids: CASSWFRTSGSRTDTQYF. The chain is built from TRBV25-1 and TRBJ2-3; 11 nucleotides align to TRBD2. Germline CDR1 reads MGHDK; CDR2 reads SYGVNS. The CDR3 has 18 residues. V lost 5 bases and J lost 3; bases outside the gene matches: 13.

This chain connects TRBV27 to TRBJ2-5, with a possible D match to TRBD1 (5 bases). The CDR3 consists of 13 residues. Germline V gene sequence: CDR1 MNHEY, CDR2 SMNVEV (reference sequence). Trimming stripped 3 bases from V and 11 bases from J, with 16 bases between. CDR3 sequence reads: CASSFLQGGEQYF. The CDR3 DNA is TGTGCCAGCAGTTTCCTCCAGGGTGGAGAGCAGTACTTC.

The chain is built from TRBV29-1 and TRBJ2-1, with 10 bases that match TRBD2. CDR3 length equals 18 residues. V shed 4 bases and J 9 bases; nucleotides not matched to a gene: 21. Germline CDR1 is SQVTM and CDR2 is ANQGSEA. CDR3 sequence reads: CSVGGTSAGGPLWGEQFF. In DNA, the CDR3 is TGCAGCGTTGGAGGGACTAGCGCGGGGGGCCCGCTGTGGGGTGAGCAGTTCTTC.

The V and J genes are TRBV18 and TRBJ2-2, with no clear D. The length of the CDR3 is 15 residues. Trimming cost V 3 bases and J 0 bases, with 8 bases left between them. Per the germline V gene, CDR1 is KGHSH and CDR2 is LQKENI. Here the CDR3 DNA reads TGTGCCAGCTCACCTTCACAGTCGAACACCGGGGAGCTGTTTTTT. Translation: CASSPSQSNTGELFF. Based on the CDR3 plus reference TRBV18 and TRBJ2-2, the full variable domain is NAGVMQNPRHLVRRRGQEARLRCSPMKGHSHVYWYRQLPEEGLKFMVYLQKENIIDESGMPKERFSAEFPKEGPSILRIQQVVRGDSAAYFCASSPSQSNTGELFFGEGSRLTVL.

The chain links TRBV9 to TRBJ2-5; D might be TRBD2 (6 bases). V was trimmed by 0 bases and J by 2 bases, leaving 8 bases between them. This CDR3 spans 14 amino acids. The V gene's germline CDR1 is SGDLS and CDR2 YYNGEE. This CDR3 reads CASSVAGTQETQYF. Written as DNA, the CDR3 is TGTGCCAGCAGCGTAGCCGGGACTCAAGAGACCCAGTACTTC.

This clone has more than one count but fewer than ten. This sequence joins TRBV6-5 and TRBJ2-3, with D uncertain. The CDR3 sequence is 12 residues long. Germline V gives CDR1 MNHEY, CDR2 SVGAGI. Trimming cost V 6 bases and J 3 bases, with 7 bases left between them. The CDR3 loop reads CASRSRTDTQYF. The CDR3 nucleotides read TGTGCCAGCAGGTCTCGAACAGATACGCAGTATTTT.

The rearrangement links TRBV30 to TRBJ1-4, with unresolved D. The V end was cut by 4 bases, the J end by 5 bases, with 14 bases between. CDR3 size: 14 residues. Germline CDR1 reads GTSNPN; CDR2 reads SVGIG (reference sequence). The CDR3 is CAWTRADVNEKLFF. As DNA, the CDR3 is TGTGCCTGGACTCGGGCAGACGTCAATGAAAAACTGTTTTTT.

CDR3 DNA: TGTGCCAGCAGCTTCGGTGGGACTAGCCACGAGCAGTACTTC. This encodes CASSFGGTSHEQYF. The genes are TRBV5-5 and TRBJ2-7; the match to TRBD2 covers 9 bases. V dropped 2 bases and J dropped 5; count of bases not matched to a gene: 5. Germline CDR1 and CDR2: SGHKS and YYEKEE (reference sequence). This CDR3 has 14 amino acids.

This chain joins TRBV10-1 and TRBJ2-7; 8 positions match TRBD2. The germline V gene has CDR1 WNHNN and CDR2 SYGVQD (reference sequence). With 3 bases clipped from V and 3 bases from J, the junction kept 1 base outside the gene matches. The length of the CDR3 is 13 residues. The CDR3 sequence: CASSESGSYEQYF. CDR3 bases: TGCGCCAGCAGTGAAAGCGGGAGCTACGAGCAGTACTTC.

This chain uses TRBV6-6 with TRBJ2-5; D is uncertain. The CDR3 covers 10 residues. V lost 5 bases to trimming and J lost 7 bases, with 5 bases between them. Germline CDR1 is MNHNY and CDR2 is SVGAGI (reference sequence). The CDR3 DNA sequence: TGTGCCAGCAGTCTTGGGACCCAGTACTTC. Translating it yields CASSLGTQYF.

The chain uses TRBV7-9 and TRBJ2-1; TRBD2 matches at 10 bases. The trim removed 4 bases at V and 12 bases at J, leaving 21 bases unmatched. This CDR3 is 18 amino acids long. Germline V gene lookup returns CDR1 SEHNR and CDR2 FQNEAQ (reference sequence). In DNA form, the CDR3 reads TGTGCCAGCAGCTCCACCTCAAACCTAGCGGGAGAAGGTCCTGGGCAGTTCTTC. Protein: CASSSTSNLAGEGPGQFF.

The chain couples TRBV10-3 to TRBJ2-3; 10 positions agree with TRBD2. Trimming removed 6 bases from V and 4 bases from J; junction bases left unmatched: 4. This CDR3 comprises 14 residues. The germline CDR1 and CDR2 sequences are ENHRY and SYGVKD. The CDR3 loop is CAIRSLAGADTQYF. The CDR3 DNA reads TGTGCCATCAGGTCCCTAGCGGGAGCAGATACGCAGTATTTT.

This chain uses TRBV30 with TRBJ2-6; tentatively, D is TRBD2 (5 bases). The length of the CDR3 is 15 residues. CDR1 is GTSNPN and CDR2 is SVGIG in the germline V gene (reference sequence). The V end was cut by 0 bases, the J end by 2 bases, with 8 bases between. The DNA for the CDR3 is TGTGCCTGGAGTGTACCCGGGGCTGGGGCCAACGTCCTGACTTTC. Amino acids: CAWSVPGAGANVLTF.

This clone appeared a single time. The chain has TRBV7-3 and TRBJ2-5; perhaps D is TRBD1 or TRBD2 (5 bases each). Germline V CDR1 and CDR2: SGHTA, FQGTGA. The CDR3 length is 13 residues. V lost 2 bases, J lost 5 bases, and 9 bases lay in between. DNA of the CDR3: TGTGCCAGCAGCTTAGGGGGTAGGGAGACCCAGTACTTC. This encodes CASSLGGRETQYF.

The chain uses TRBV6-5 and TRBJ2-5; 12 bases align to TRBD1. This CDR3 region has 14 residues. CDR1 is MNHEY, CDR2 SVGAGI, per germline. The J segment lost 12 bases and the V segment lost 6 bases, leaving 11 bases of the junction unmatched. CDR3 bases: TGTGCCAGCAGAAACCGGGACAGGGGGCGCACGGAGTACTTC. This gives the protein CASRNRDRGRTEYF.

V usage is TRBV28 and J usage is TRBJ1-4; TRBD1 matches 10 bases. The CDR3 has 16 amino acids. V shed 4 bases and J 5 bases; nucleotides not matched to a gene: 7. Germline assignment: CDR1 MDHEN and CDR2 SYDVKM. CDR3 nucleotide sequence: TGTGCCAGCAGTTCATCCTGGACAGGGGGGAATGAAAAACTGTTTTTT. This sequence encodes CASSSSWTGGNEKLFF.

This clone occurred once. The V gene is TRBV18, the J gene TRBJ2-7; D perhaps matches TRBD2 (5 bases). This CDR3 is 14 amino acids long. The germline gives CDR1 KGHSH, CDR2 LQKENI. With 3 bases removed from V and 0 bases from J, the gap between germline ends came to 9 bases. In nucleotides, the CDR3 is TGTGCCAGCTCACCCTGGGAGAGCTCCTACGAGCAGTACTTC. Translated, it gives CASSPWESSYEQYF.

The chain uses TRBV29-1 and TRBJ2-3; no reliable D call. From germline, CDR1 is SQVTM and CDR2 ANQGSEA. The CDR3 is made up of 13 amino acids. The V end lost 5 bases, the J end lost 2 bases, and 11 bases lay between the germline ends. CDR3 sequence (DNA): TGCAGCGTTCTCTTTAGTCTCACAGATACGCAGTATTTT. Its protein product is CSVLFSLTDTQYF.

The V gene is TRBV28, the J gene TRBJ1-5; TRBD1 agrees at 7 bases. Germline V gene data show CDR1 as MDHEN and CDR2 as SYDVKM. This CDR3 has 17 residues. V was pared by 3 bases and J by 6 bases, with 14 bases of the junction left unmatched. This chain's CDR3 is CASSFYDRAAFFQPQHF. The CDR3 nucleotides are TGTGCCAGCAGTTTTTACGACAGGGCGGCGTTTTTTCAGCCCCAGCATTTT.

The CDR3 region is CASSQQEEGEKLFF. In DNA form, the CDR3 reads TGCGCCAGCAGCCAACAGGAAGAGGGGGAAAAACTGTTTTTT. The chain combines TRBV4-1 with TRBJ1-4, with D maybe TRBD1 (5 bases). Germline CDR1 reads MGHRA; CDR2 reads YSYEKL. V lost 2 bases and J lost 8, with 12 bases in between. CDR3 size: 14 residues.